This T cell receptor beta chain comes out of a study of T cells in Graves' hyperthyroidism and ophthalmopathy. Whole-study findings and limits: Separation of ophthalmopathy from stable hyperthyroidism was achieved by a 13 V-J model.

CDR3 length: 16 residues. J lost 5 bases, V lost 1 base, and 5 bases had no gene match. Germline V gene lookup returns CDR1 SEHNR and CDR2 FQNEAQ (reference sequence). Regions amplified from RNA transcripts were the TCR beta CDR3 regions. Researchers ran a first-round RT-PCR on the TCR CDR3 using the HTBI primer set. TCRdb re-called the multiplex PCR reads with MiXCR, one entry per CDR3 protein. The data contain 300,000 or so distinct CDR3 sequences, roughly 17% of them seen just once; the ten biggest clones take up approximately 35%. This clonotype came up many times. No antigen is known for it. Material: blood. The chain links TRBV7-9 to TRBJ2-7; 13 nucleotides line up with TRBD2. The receptor comes from a young man with Graves' hyperthyroidism. CDR3 sequence: CASSLGTSGSLHEQYF. In DNA, the CDR3 is TGTGCCAGCAGCTTAGGGACTAGCGGGAGTCTCCACGAGCAGTACTTC.